These 24 T cell receptor beta chains originate from one sample sequenced in a study of cytomegalovirus exposure and HLA in healthy donors. PCR involved 60 Vbeta and 13 Jbeta primers. Libraries were prepared by immunoSEQ multiplex PCR; TCRdb keeps only in-frame clonotypes and omits some of them. The table lists 84,000 or so clones, more than 65% of them singletons. The specimen was PBMCs. The receptor source for this set is a young man in good health and CMV-seronegative.

V is TRBV5-1 and J is TRBJ2-2, with no clear D. V shed 4 bases and J shed 6 bases, with 16 bases lying between them. There are 15 residues in the CDR3. Germline-derived CDR1 and CDR2 are SGHRS and YFSETQ. The CDR3 reads CASSQETVFPGELFF. In DNA, the CDR3 is TGCGCCAGCAGCCAGGAAACAGTATTCCCCGGGGAGCTGTTTTTT. Together with reference TRBV5-1 and TRBJ2-2, the CDR3 gives the full variable domain: KAGVTQTPRYLIKTRGQQVTLSCSPISGHRSVSWYQQTPGQGLQFLFEYFSETQRNKGNFPGRFSGRQFSNSRSEMNVSTLELGDSALYLCASSQETVFPGELFFGEGSRLTVL.

This clone turned up a few times. This chain joins TRBV5-5 and TRBJ1-1, with a possible D match to TRBD1 (6 bases). Per germline, CDR1 SGHKS and CDR2 YYEKEE (reference sequence). This CDR3 is built from 14 residues. The ends were cut back, 4 bases at V and 0 bases at J, with 10 bases in the middle. The CDR3: CASSETGVNTEAFF. DNA of the CDR3: TGTGCCAGCAGCGAGACAGGTGTGAACACTGAAGCTTTCTTT.

The V gene is TRBV27, the J gene TRBJ1-2, with D possibly being TRBD1 (6 bases). CDR1 and CDR2 from the germline V gene are MNHEY and SMNVEV (reference sequence). The CDR3 loop spans 16 amino acids. Trimming took off 5 bases at V and 4 bases at J, with 20 bases between the two ends. CDR3 protein: CASSLGPTGSGYGYTF. CDR3 DNA: TGTGCCAGCAGTCTAGGCCCCACAGGGAGTGGCTATGGCTACACCTTC.

This clone was detected once. V is TRBV15 and J is TRBJ1-2; the D gene is possibly TRBD1 (6 bases). V shed 0 bases and J shed 4 bases, with 9 bases lying between them. CDR3 length: 14 residues. The V gene's germline CDR1 is LNHNV and CDR2 YYDKDF (reference sequence). The CDR3 here is CATSRDRGGYGYTF. In nucleotides, the CDR3 is TGTGCCACCAGCAGAGATAGGGGGGGCTATGGCTACACCTTC.

The chain is built from TRBV6-5 and TRBJ2-4, with TRBD2 identical over 14 bases. Germline CDR1 is MNHEY and CDR2 is SVGAGI. The CDR3 covers 14 residues. V shed 10 bases, J shed 4 bases, and the junction held 3 bases outside the gene matches. CDR3 sequence (DNA): TGTGCCACCTGGACTAGCGGGGGGAAAAACATTCAGTACTTC. Translating it yields CATWTSGGKNIQYF.

This clone occurred a few times. This rearrangement joins TRBV4-3 to TRBJ2-1, with 7 bases lining up with TRBD2. The trim removed 2 bases at V and 7 bases at J, leaving 14 bases unmatched. Germline-derived CDR1 and CDR2 are LGHNA and YSLEER. The CDR3 has 17 residues. The CDR3 DNA follows: TGCGCCAGCAGCCAATCGGCCGGGACTACGGCTTTTAATGAGCAGTTCTTC. As protein: CASSQSAGTTAFNEQFF.

This chain links TRBV2 with TRBJ2-3; 8 bases match TRBD1. This CDR3 region has 12 residues. Germline V gene data show CDR1 as SNHLY and CDR2 as FYNNEI. The ends lost 9 bases at V and 8 bases at J; junction bases unmatched: 7. CDR3 residues: CARGTGSGTQYF. The DNA of the CDR3 is TGTGCCAGGGGGACAGGCAGTGGTACGCAGTATTTT.

V and J are TRBV25-1 and TRBJ2-7; 9 bases line up with TRBD1. This CDR3 comprises 15 residues. V shed 3 bases and J 2 bases; nucleotides not matched to a gene: 5. Germline CDR1 is MGHDK and CDR2 is SYGVNS. Here the CDR3 reads CASSDPGTGTYEQYF. The CDR3 nucleotides read TGTGCCAGCAGTGACCCCGGGACAGGGACCTACGAGCAGTACTTC.

J is TRBJ1-3 and V is TRBV2, with D possibly being TRBD1 (5 bases). There are 11 residues in the CDR3. Germline values: CDR1 SNHLY, CDR2 FYNNEI. The V and J ends lost 8 bases and 11 bases respectively, with 13 bases between them. The CDR3 loop is CASGRGVSIYF. In DNA form, the CDR3 reads TGTGCCAGCGGCCGGGGGGTCTCCATATATTTT. Full variable domain (outside the CDR3, taken from reference TRBV2 and TRBJ1-3): EPEVTQTPSHQVTQMGQEVILRCVPISNHLYFYWYRQILGQKVEFLVSFYNNEISEKSEIFDDQFSVERPDGSNFTLKIRSTKLEDSAMYFCASGRGVSIYFGEGSWLTVV.

The J gene is TRBJ1-1, the V gene TRBV6-1, with D uncertain. Germline-derived CDR1 and CDR2 are MNHNS and SASEGT. The CDR3 length is 15 residues. V was pared by 3 bases and J by 4 bases, with 15 bases between. The CDR3: CASSDPRGTGTEAFF. As DNA, the CDR3 is TGTGCCAGCAGTGATCCTCGAGGTACGGGCACTGAAGCTTTCTTT.

This chain links TRBV29-1 with TRBJ1-2; tentatively, D is TRBD1 (6 bases). Germline CDR1 reads SQVTM; CDR2 reads ANQGSEA. V was clipped by 0 bases and J by 9 bases, with 8 bases between them. The CDR3 runs 11 residues. The CDR3 loop reads CSVEDRDSYTF. The CDR3 DNA sequence: TGCAGCGTTGAAGACAGGGACAGCTACACCTTC.

This sequence joins TRBV19 and TRBJ1-5; D is uncertain. The length of the CDR3 is 14 residues. Trimming removed 5 bases from V and 3 bases from J, with 11 bases in between. The germline gives CDR1 LNHDA, CDR2 SQIVND (reference sequence). The CDR3 loop reads CASSLAGYNQPQHF. In nucleotides, the CDR3 is TGTGCCAGTAGTCTGGCAGGTTACAATCAGCCCCAGCATTTT.

The V call is TRBV6-5, the J call TRBJ1-2; D is undetermined. Trimming removed 0 bases from V and 8 bases from J, with 10 bases in between. The germline V gene has CDR1 MNHEY and CDR2 SVGAGI. The CDR3 loop spans 13 amino acids. For the CDR3, the DNA is TGTGCCAGCAGTTACTCGAGGGCCCAAGGCTACACCTTC. Protein: CASSYSRAQGYTF.

The chain recombines TRBV25-1 with TRBJ2-7; D may be TRBD2 (5 bases). Trimming took 6 bases from V and 5 from J, leaving 11 bases between them. Germline-derived CDR1 and CDR2 are MGHDK and SYGVNS. The CDR3 is 12 residues long. This chain's CDR3 is CASRATEDEQYF. In DNA form, the CDR3 reads TGTGCCAGCAGAGCGACGGAGGACGAGCAGTACTTC.

CDR3 residues: CASSIAGQGSNQPQHF. CDR3 coding DNA: TGTGCCAGTAGTATAGCTGGACAGGGTAGCAATCAGCCCCAGCATTTT. The genes are TRBV19 and TRBJ1-5; TRBD1 aligns across 8 bases. V was clipped by 1 base and J by 0 bases; unmatched bases: 2. CDR1 and CDR2 from the germline V gene are LNHDA and SQIVND (reference sequence). CDR3 size: 16 residues.

The rearrangement links TRBV5-6 to TRBJ2-1; 7 bases align to TRBD1. Germline V CDR1 and CDR2: SGHDT, YYEEEE. The CDR3 covers 13 residues. The V gene end was trimmed by 3 bases and the J gene end by 11 bases; junction bases not matched to a gene: 8. CDR3 nucleotide sequence: TGTGCCAGCAGCTGGACCGACAGGGCCAAGCAGTTCTTC. Translated, it gives CASSWTDRAKQFF. The variable domain in full, with the rest retrieved from reference TRBV5-6 and TRBJ2-1, is DAGVTQSPTHLIKTRGQQVTLRCSPKSGHDTVSWYQQALGQGPQFIFQYYEEEERQRGNFPDRFSGHQFPNYSSELNVNALLLGDSALYLCASSWTDRAKQFFGPGTRLTVL.

The chain links TRBV7-8 to TRBJ2-7; TRBD1 aligns across 7 bases. CDR1 SGHVS and CDR2 FQNEAQ come from the germline V gene. This CDR3 region has 15 residues. J lost 0 bases, V lost 4 bases, and 6 bases had no gene match. The DNA for the CDR3 is TGTGCCAGCAGCTCGACAGGGTTCAGCTCCTACGAGCAGTACTTC. The encoded protein is CASSSTGFSSYEQYF.

This clone was seen a single time. This rearrangement joins TRBV11-3 to TRBJ1-1; perhaps TRBD1 as D (5 bases). V lost 8 bases to trimming and J lost 4 bases, with 14 bases between them. The CDR3 runs 13 residues. Looked up from germline, CDR1 is SGHNT and CDR2 is YENEEA. CDR3 loop: CASGTAGGTEAFF. The DNA for the CDR3 is TGTGCCAGCGGGACTGCAGGAGGCACTGAAGCTTTCTTT.

This clone showed up just once. The chain is built from TRBV13 and TRBJ1-2; D not resolved. V was shortened by 0 bases and J by 0 bases, with 8 bases between the two germline ends. The germline V gene encodes CDR1 PRHDT and CDR2 FYEKMQ (reference sequence). There are 15 residues in the CDR3. CDR3 bases: TGTGCCAGCAGCTTAGGCGCCCAGGCTAACTATGGCTACACCTTC. Its translation: CASSLGAQANYGYTF.

The gene calls are TRBV28 and TRBJ2-7; D is perhaps TRBD1 (6 bases). Per germline, CDR1 MDHEN and CDR2 SYDVKM. CDR3 length: 14 residues. V was cut by 3 bases and J by 3 bases, with 12 bases left in between. This CDR3 is CASSLGAWGYEQYF. CDR3 nucleotides: TGTGCCAGCAGTTTGGGGGCATGGGGCTACGAGCAGTACTTC. The complete variable domain, with remaining parts taken from reference TRBV28 and TRBJ2-7, reads DVKVTQSSRYLVKRTGEKVFLECVQDMDHENMFWYRQDPGLGLRLIYFSYDVKMKEKGDIPEGYSVSREKKERFSLILESASTNQTSMYLCASSLGAWGYEQYFGPGTRLTVT.

This clone appeared once. The rearrangement uses TRBV18 and TRBJ1-1; D may be TRBD1 (6 bases). The germline V gene encodes CDR1 KGHSH and CDR2 LQKENI. Trimming took off 3 bases at V and 5 bases at J, with 22 bases between the two ends. This CDR3 has 17 amino acids. The CDR3 loop is CASSPMDLQGSGTEAFF. For the CDR3, the DNA is TGTGCCAGCTCACCGATGGACTTACAGGGCTCGGGTACTGAAGCTTTCTTT. The full variable domain, with the rest looked up from reference TRBV18 and TRBJ1-1, is NAGVMQNPRHLVRRRGQEARLRCSPMKGHSHVYWYRQLPEEGLKFMVYLQKENIIDESGMPKERFSAEFPKEGPSILRIQQVVRGDSAAYFCASSPMDLQGSGTEAFFGQGTRLTVV.

The count of this clone is one. The V gene is TRBV10-3, the J gene TRBJ2-1; 8 nucleotides agree with TRBD2. The trim removed 5 bases at V and 7 bases at J, leaving 19 bases unmatched. The CDR3 is 18 residues long. Germline CDR1 reads ENHRY; CDR2 reads SYGVKD. In DNA, the CDR3 is TGTGCCATCAGTACAGCCACGGCCTCGCTAGCGGGTTTGAATGAGCAGTTCTTC. Protein: CAISTATASLAGLNEQFF.

The chain links TRBV5-1 to TRBJ2-5; weak D call: TRBD1 (6 bases). V gave up 2 bases and J gave up 0 bases, with 20 bases separating them. There are 18 residues in the CDR3. The germline CDR1 and CDR2 sequences are SGHRS and YFSETQ. CDR3 nucleotides: TGCGCCAGCAGCTTAGGGGCAGGGGCCCTCCCGTACCAAGAGACCCAGTACTTC. Protein sequence: CASSLGAGALPYQETQYF.

This rearrangement joins TRBV11-3 to TRBJ2-6, with D uncertain. Germline values: CDR1 SGHNT, CDR2 YENEEA. This CDR3 has 15 amino acids. Deletions cut 3 bases from V and 2 bases from J, with 8 bases between. The CDR3 is CASSFPGTGANVLTF. The CDR3 DNA sequence: TGTGCCAGCAGCTTCCCGGGTACTGGGGCCAACGTCCTGACTTTC.